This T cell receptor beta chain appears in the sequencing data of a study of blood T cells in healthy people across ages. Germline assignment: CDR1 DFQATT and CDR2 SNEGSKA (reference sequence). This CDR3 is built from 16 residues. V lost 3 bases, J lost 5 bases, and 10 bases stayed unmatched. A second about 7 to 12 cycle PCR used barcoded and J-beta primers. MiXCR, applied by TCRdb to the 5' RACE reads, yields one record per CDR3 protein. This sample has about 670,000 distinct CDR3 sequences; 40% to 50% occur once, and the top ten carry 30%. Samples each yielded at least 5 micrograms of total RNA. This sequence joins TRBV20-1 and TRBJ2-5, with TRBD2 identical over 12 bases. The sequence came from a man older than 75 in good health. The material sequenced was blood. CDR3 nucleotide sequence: TGCAGTGCTAGTCCCCTAGCGGGGGGGCCGATGGAGACCCAGTACTTC. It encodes CSASPLAGGPMETQYF.